Each of the 17 T cell receptor beta chains below was sequenced from the same sample in a study of blood T cell repertoires in COVID-19 (TCRdb year 2020). Libraries were prepared through the immunoSEQ multiplex PCR assay. The clones in this table, taken by TCRdb from immuneACCESS, are in-frame only. Not every clone is retained; where verified, under half of the shortfall comes from an unresolved V gene, and the cause of the rest is unknown. The sample profile shows 300,000 to 400,000 clones; around nine tenths of them were found once. The ten largest make up around 3.5% of the sample. The sequenced sample consisted of peripheral blood. Every receptor here comes from a woman between 18 and 29 years old who had recovered from COVID-19.

The chain has TRBV10-3 and TRBJ2-1; 7 bases map to TRBD2. This CDR3 contains 15 residues. Germline loops: CDR1 ENHRY, CDR2 SYGVKD. Trimming cost V 10 bases and J 2 bases; bases outside gene matches: 11. The CDR3 DNA reads as TGTGCCACCAGCCTAGCGGAGACTACCTACAATGAGCAGTTCTTC. It codes for CATSLAETTYNEQFF.

This chain uses TRBV28 with TRBJ1-2; tentative D call: TRBD1 (5 bases). V was cut by 4 bases and J by 1 base, with 10 bases left in between. Germline loops: CDR1 MDHEN, CDR2 SYDVKM. This CDR3 has 14 residues. CDR3 amino acids: CASSSGHFNYGYTF. CDR3 DNA: TGTGCCAGCAGTTCTGGACACTTTAACTATGGCTACACCTTC.

This chain uses TRBV5-1 with TRBJ2-7, with 10 positions matching TRBD2. Germline values: CDR1 SGHRS, CDR2 YFSETQ. The CDR3 is made up of 16 amino acids. Trimming at V came to 1 base and at J to 3 bases, leaving 7 bases not matched to a gene. CDR3 sequence reads: CASSLSAASGGYEQYV. As DNA, the CDR3 is TGCGCCAGCAGCTTGTCCGCGGCTAGCGGGGGCTACGAGCAGTACGTC.

The chain has TRBV6-5 and TRBJ1-2; 9 bases align to TRBD1. The V gene end was trimmed by 6 bases and the J gene end by 7 bases; junction bases not matched to a gene: 6. The CDR3 contains 13 residues. Germline V gene sequence: CDR1 MNHEY, CDR2 SVGAGI. The CDR3 is CASRAGTGSGYTF. CDR3 bases: TGTGCCAGCAGGGCCGGGACAGGGAGTGGCTACACCTTC.

The chain has TRBV3-1 (or the pseudogene TRBV3-2) and TRBJ1-2, with D maybe TRBD1 (6 bases). With 4 bases removed from V and 3 bases from J, the gap between germline ends came to 9 bases. The CDR3 is made up of 13 amino acids. Germline lookup yields CDR1 LGHDT and CDR2 YNNKEL (reference sequence). The chain's CDR3 is CASSPRQDYGYTF. CDR3 DNA: TGTGCCAGCAGCCCGAGACAGGACTATGGCTACACCTTC.

This clone is a singleton in its sample. The V call is TRBV29-1, the J call TRBJ1-3; 7 nucleotides agree with TRBD1. The germline V gene encodes CDR1 SQVTM and CDR2 ANQGSEA. CDR3 length: 14 residues. The trim removed 5 bases at V and 0 bases at J, leaving 4 bases unmatched. CDR3: CSVSDRSSGNTIYF. As DNA, the CDR3 is TGCAGCGTTTCGGACAGGAGCTCTGGAAACACCATATATTTT.

This chain links TRBV19 with TRBJ2-1, with a tentative D call TRBD2 (5 bases). V lost 0 bases and J lost 0, with 9 bases in between. Germline V lookup: CDR1 LNHDA, CDR2 SQIVND (reference sequence). This CDR3 comprises 16 residues. The chain's CDR3 is CASSIDRADSYNEQFF. CDR3 nucleotide sequence: TGTGCCAGTAGTATAGATCGAGCGGACTCCTACAATGAGCAGTTCTTC.

This clone was detected only once. J is TRBJ2-2 and V is TRBV6-6; TRBD2 might be the D (6 bases). V dropped 0 bases and J dropped 1 base, with 9 bases sitting between them. Germline V gene lookup returns CDR1 MNHNY and CDR2 SVGAGI (reference sequence). The CDR3 contains 16 residues. The CDR3 coding sequence is TGTGCCAGCAGTTACTCGTTGCGGGAGAACACCGGGGAGCTGTTTTTT. Its protein is CASSYSLRENTGELFF.

In this sample, this clone turned up once. This chain links TRBV4-3 with TRBJ2-3; 12 bases agree with TRBD2. The CDR3 is made up of 17 amino acids. The germline CDR1 and CDR2 sequences are LGHNA and YSLEER. Germline trimming cut 4 bases from V and 3 bases from J; bases unmatched to any gene: 8. CDR3 nucleotide sequence: TGCGCCAGCAGCCTACAACTAGCGGGAGGTGGTACAGATACGCAGTATTTT. Translating gives CASSLQLAGGGTDTQYF.

The V and J genes are TRBV5-4 and TRBJ1-6; 8 positions agree with TRBD1. The CDR3 spans 17 residues. V gave up 6 bases and J gave up 1 base; unmatched junction bases: 9. Germline CDR1 is SGHNT and CDR2 is YYREEE (reference sequence). CDR3 sequence: CASTRLTGDSYNSPLHF. CDR3 DNA sequence: TGTGCCAGCACCAGACTGACAGGGGATTCCTATAATTCACCCCTCCACTTT.

This chain links TRBV13 with TRBJ1-5; TRBD1 matches at 10 bases. The junction had 10 bases not matched to a gene; V was cut back by 5 bases and J by 6 bases. The length of the CDR3 is 16 residues. Per the germline V gene, CDR1 is PRHDT and CDR2 is FYEKMQ (reference sequence). The CDR3 region has the DNA TGTGCCAGCAGCAGCCGGGACAGGGGATCGGGTCAGCCCCAGCATTTT. Its translation is CASSSRDRGSGQPQHF.

The chain couples TRBV12-3 or TRBV12-4 to TRBJ1-2; tentative D call: TRBD1 (6 bases). This CDR3 region has 13 residues. The V and J ends lost 5 bases and 8 bases respectively, with 15 bases between them. In nucleotides, the CDR3 is TGTGCCAGCAGTATTGGAACAGGGTTCGGCTACACCTTC. This codes for CASSIGTGFGYTF.

The genes are TRBV5-1 and TRBJ2-1; D possibly corresponds to TRBD1 (7 bases). Germline V gene lookup returns CDR1 SGHRS and CDR2 YFSETQ. V dropped 4 bases and J dropped 7 bases, with 18 bases sitting between them. CDR3 length equals 15 residues. CDR3 nucleotide sequence: TGCGCCAGCAGCCGACAGGGACGGGAGACTAATGAGCAGTTCTTC. Translated, it gives CASSRQGRETNEQFF.

This sequence joins TRBV19 and TRBJ1-2, with D possibly being TRBD1 (5 bases). The ends were cut back, 5 bases at V and 1 base at J, with 8 bases in the middle. In germline, CDR1 is LNHDA, CDR2 SQIVND (reference sequence). The CDR3 runs to 13 residues. As DNA, the CDR3 is TGTGCCAGTAGTTGGCAGGGTAACTATGGCTACACCTTC. Its translation: CASSWQGNYGYTF.

The CDR3 sequence: CASSFYGQGPDTQYF. As DNA, the CDR3 is TGTGCCAGCAGTTTCTATGGACAGGGGCCAGATACGCAGTATTTT. The rearrangement joins TRBV27 to TRBJ2-3; 9 bases are a match to TRBD1. Germline trimming cut 3 bases from V and 4 bases from J; bases unmatched to any gene: 5. The germline CDR1 and CDR2 sequences are MNHEY and SMNVEV (reference sequence). This CDR3 comprises 15 residues.

V usage is TRBV6-5 and J usage is TRBJ2-5, with D possibly matching TRBD2 (6 bases). The CDR3 spans 15 residues. The germline V gene encodes CDR1 MNHEY and CDR2 SVGAGI. Trimming took off 0 bases at V and 4 bases at J, with 12 bases between the two ends. The CDR3 bases are TGTGCCAGCAGTTACTCGATGACTAGTACAGAGACCCAGTACTTC. Translated: CASSYSMTSTETQYF.

This chain links TRBV6-2 or TRBV6-3 with TRBJ1-2; 9 bases are shared with TRBD1. The germline gives CDR1 MNHEY, CDR2 SVGEGT. Unmatched junction bases numbered 1, after V lost 2 bases and J lost 6 bases. The CDR3 is made up of 13 amino acids. In DNA, the CDR3 is TGTGCCAGCAGTTACGGGACAGGGAATGGCTACACCTTC. Translating it yields CASSYGTGNGYTF.